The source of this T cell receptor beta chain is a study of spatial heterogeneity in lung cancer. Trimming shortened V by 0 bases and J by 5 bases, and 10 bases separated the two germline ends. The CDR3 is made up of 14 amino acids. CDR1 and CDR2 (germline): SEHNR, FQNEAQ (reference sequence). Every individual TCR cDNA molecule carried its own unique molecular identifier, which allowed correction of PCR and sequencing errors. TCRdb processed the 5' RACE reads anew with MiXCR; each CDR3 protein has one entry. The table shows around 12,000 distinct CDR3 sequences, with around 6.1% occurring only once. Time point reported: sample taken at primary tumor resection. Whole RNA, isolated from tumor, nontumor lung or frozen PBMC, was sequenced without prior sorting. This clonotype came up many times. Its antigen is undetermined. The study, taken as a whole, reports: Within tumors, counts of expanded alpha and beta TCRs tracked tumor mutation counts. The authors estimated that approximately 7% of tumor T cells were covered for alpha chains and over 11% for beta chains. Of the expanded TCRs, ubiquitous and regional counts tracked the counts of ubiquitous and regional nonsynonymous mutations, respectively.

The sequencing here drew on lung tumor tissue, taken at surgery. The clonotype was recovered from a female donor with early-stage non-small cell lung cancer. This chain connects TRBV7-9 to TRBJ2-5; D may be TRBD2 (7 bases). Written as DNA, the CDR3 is TGTGCCAGCAGCTTAGCGGGGGGGCGTGAGACCCAGTACTTC. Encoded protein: CASSLAGGRETQYF.